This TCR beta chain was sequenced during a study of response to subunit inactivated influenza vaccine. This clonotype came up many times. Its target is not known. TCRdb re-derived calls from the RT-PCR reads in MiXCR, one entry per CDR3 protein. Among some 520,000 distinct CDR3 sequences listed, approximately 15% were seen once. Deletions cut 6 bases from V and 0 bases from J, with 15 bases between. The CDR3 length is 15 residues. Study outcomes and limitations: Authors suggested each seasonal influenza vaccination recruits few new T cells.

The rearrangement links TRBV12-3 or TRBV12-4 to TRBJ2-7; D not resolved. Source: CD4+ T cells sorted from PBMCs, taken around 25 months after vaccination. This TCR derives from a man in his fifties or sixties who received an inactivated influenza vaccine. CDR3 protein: CASSRSGFSSYEQYF. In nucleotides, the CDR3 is TGTGCCAGCAGCCGTAGTGGCTTTTCCTCCTACGAGCAGTACTTC.